A selection of T cell receptor beta chains follows, all from one sample in a study of cytomegalovirus exposure and HLA in healthy donors. The protocol was immunoSEQ multiplex PCR, while the TCRdb copy is restricted to in-frame clones and leaves out a portion. The table shows about 79,000 clones, with over 85% occurring only once. The specimen sequenced was PBMCs. The receptors derive from a woman in her twenties or thirties in good health and CMV-seronegative. CDR3s leave out the opening cysteine and the closing phenylalanine or tryptophan. A D gene is named only where the DNA matches it firmly.

D gene	V gene	J gene	CDR3 protein
-	TRBV5-6	TRBJ1-2	ASRRLGRVRGYT
-	TRBV7-7	TRBJ2-1	ASSLGRGSYNEQF
-	TRBV29-1	TRBJ2-2	SVGVSGGGSGELF
-	TRBV6-5	TRBJ1-4	ASSPTGSNEKLF
TRBD2	TRBV7-2	TRBJ2-7	ASSTGTPGTSGYEQY
-	TRBV7-2	TRBJ1-4	ASSLVAGPSNEKLF
-	TRBV7-2	TRBJ1-4	ASSLTSAGEKLF
TRBD1	TRBV6-1	TRBJ1-5	ASSEEDRVGQPQH
-	TRBV27	TRBJ1-4	ASRATNEKLF
TRBD1	TRBV28	TRBJ1-1	ASSSGGGAWTEAF
TRBD1	TRBV2	TRBJ2-2	ASSGAHRDRITGELF
-	TRBV7-3	TRBJ2-3	ASSLSLQSTDTQY
TRBD2	TRBV5-8	TRBJ2-1	ASISILAGGYYNEQF